This is a list of T cell receptor beta chains from one sample in a study of cytomegalovirus exposure and HLA in healthy donors. Profiling relied on immunoSEQ multiplex PCR, and the TCRdb table lists in-frame clones only, not all of them. The sample includes some 120,000 clones, 70% to 75% seen only once; the top ten take roughly 2%. The sequencing input was PBMCs. These receptors originate from a middle-aged woman in good health and CMV-seropositive. The conserved cysteine and the conserved F or W are not part of the CDR3 here. A D gene is named only where the DNA matches it firmly.

TRBD1,TRBV18,TRBJ1-1,ASSPRTGGNTEAF
TRBD1,TRBV28,NA,ASRPRTGQTYEQY
NA,TRBV7-2,TRBJ1-6,ASSLMGAGTPLH
TRBD1,TRBV15,TRBJ1-2,ATSSAGGGYGYT
TRBD1,TRBV7-2,TRBJ1-1,ASSLRTGRNTEAF
TRBD2,TRBV15,TRBJ2-5,ATSRTGGPQETQY
TRBD2,TRBV7-2,TRBJ2-2,ASSLLGGTVNTGELF
TRBD1,TRBV18,TRBJ1-6,ASSPVDRELGSPLH
TRBD2,TRBV27,TRBJ2-7,ASSPRGTSGSVSYEQY
NA,TRBV6-5,TRBJ2-3,ASKISRASTDTQY
NA,TRBV4-3,TRBJ2-2,ASSQDNAGDSPGELF
NA,TRBV15,TRBJ1-1,ATSRESAGRSFTEAF